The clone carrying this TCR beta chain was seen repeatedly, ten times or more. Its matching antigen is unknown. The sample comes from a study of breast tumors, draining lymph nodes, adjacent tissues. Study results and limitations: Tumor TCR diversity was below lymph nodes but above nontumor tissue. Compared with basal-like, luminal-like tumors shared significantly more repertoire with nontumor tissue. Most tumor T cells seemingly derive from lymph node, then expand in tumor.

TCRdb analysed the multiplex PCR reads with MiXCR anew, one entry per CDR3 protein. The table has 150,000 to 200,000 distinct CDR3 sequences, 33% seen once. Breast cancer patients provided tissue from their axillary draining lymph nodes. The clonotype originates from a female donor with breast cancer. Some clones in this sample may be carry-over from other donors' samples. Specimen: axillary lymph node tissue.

The CDR3 DNA is TGCGCCAGCAGCCCAAGACAGGGCGGTCAGCCCCAGCATTTT. Protein: CASSPRQGGQPQHF. The chain is built from TRBV5-1 and TRBJ1-5, with 7 bases identical to TRBD1. The V gene end was trimmed by 4 bases and the J gene end by 6 bases; junction bases not matched to a gene: 7. The CDR3 covers 14 residues. Germline CDR1 SGHRS, CDR2 YFSETQ.